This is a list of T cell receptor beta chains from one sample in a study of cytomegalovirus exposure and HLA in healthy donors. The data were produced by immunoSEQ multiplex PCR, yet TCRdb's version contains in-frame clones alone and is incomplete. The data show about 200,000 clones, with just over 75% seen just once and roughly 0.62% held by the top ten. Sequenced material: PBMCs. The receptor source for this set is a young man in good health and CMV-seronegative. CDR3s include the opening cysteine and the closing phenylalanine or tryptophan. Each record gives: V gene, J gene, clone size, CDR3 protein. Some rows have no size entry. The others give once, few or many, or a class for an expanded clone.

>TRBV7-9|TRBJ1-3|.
CASSLTGATSGNTIYF
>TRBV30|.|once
CAWSVGTGDYEQYF
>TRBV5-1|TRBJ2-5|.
CASRLTETQYF
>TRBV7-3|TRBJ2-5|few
CASSSRTEETQYF
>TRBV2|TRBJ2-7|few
CASSNLAGTGVYEQYF
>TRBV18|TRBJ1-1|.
CASSPKQDMNTEAFF
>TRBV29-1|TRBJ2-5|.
CSVLGQQVFQETQYF
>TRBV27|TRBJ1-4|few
CASSLDTDNPTNEKLFF
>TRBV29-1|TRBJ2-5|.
CSVEAGELQETQYF
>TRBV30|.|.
CAWRGTSPYEQYF
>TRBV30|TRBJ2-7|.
CAWGQALPIEQYF
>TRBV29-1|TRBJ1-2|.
CSVDGPGTSYGYTF
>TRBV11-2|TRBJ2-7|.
CASSRDRVYEQYF
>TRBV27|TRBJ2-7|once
CASSFETSGDEQYF
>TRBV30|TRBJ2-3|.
CAWSGLADRGNLIGDTQYF
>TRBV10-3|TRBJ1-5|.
CAISEEVNQPQHF
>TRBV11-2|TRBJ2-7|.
CASSLEQWTSAHEQYF
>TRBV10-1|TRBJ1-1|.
CASSEPGYAEAFF
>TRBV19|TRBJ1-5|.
CASTDSGVFQPQHF
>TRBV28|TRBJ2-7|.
CASSLGGAPPNEQYF
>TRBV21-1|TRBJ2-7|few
CASSSPHRGRDEQYF
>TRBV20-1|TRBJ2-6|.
CSASGTRGTQF
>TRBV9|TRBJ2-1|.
CASSVLAGAYNEQFF
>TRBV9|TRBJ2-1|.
CASSATSGRGDEQFF
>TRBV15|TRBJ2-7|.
CATSRDAVGEQYF
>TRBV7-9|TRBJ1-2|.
CASSPTADRGYTF
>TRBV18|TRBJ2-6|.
CASSPPRDSGANVLTF
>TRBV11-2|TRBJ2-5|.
CASSSWTSGTQETQYF
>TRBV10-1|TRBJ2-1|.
CASYRINEQFF
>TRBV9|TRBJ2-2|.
CASSGLSGRITGELFF
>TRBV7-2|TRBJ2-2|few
CASSLGSGLRNTGELFF
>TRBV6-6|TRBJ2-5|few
CASSPLEETQYF
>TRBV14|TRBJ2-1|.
CASSQVQGLGQNYNEQFF
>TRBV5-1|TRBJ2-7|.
CASRAQTQDYEQYF
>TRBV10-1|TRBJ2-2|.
CASSGSTGELFF
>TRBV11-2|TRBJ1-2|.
CASSPGQGSGYTF
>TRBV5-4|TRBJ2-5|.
CASSSLTSGREETQYF
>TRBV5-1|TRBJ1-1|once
CASSLYDTMNTEAFF
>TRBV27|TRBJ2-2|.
CASSLSPFRELFF
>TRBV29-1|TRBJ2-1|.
CSAGLPVGEQFF
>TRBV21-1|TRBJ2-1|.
CASSKAHYGAYNEQFF
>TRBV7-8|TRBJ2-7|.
CASSLGQGAYEQYF
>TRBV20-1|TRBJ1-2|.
CSDKTGGGYTF
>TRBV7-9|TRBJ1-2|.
CASSPGQRYGYTF
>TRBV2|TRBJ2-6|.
CASSPGVGANVLTF
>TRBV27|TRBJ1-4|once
CASSLGRGGEKLFF
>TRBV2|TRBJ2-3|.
CASSERFVTGSTDTQYF
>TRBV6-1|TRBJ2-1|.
CASSALGGPSYNEQFF
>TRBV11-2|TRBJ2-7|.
CASSSLQNPLAGAPYEQYF
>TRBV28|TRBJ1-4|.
CASSPPQGAYEKLFF
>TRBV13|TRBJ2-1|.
CASSFGLAAGEQFF
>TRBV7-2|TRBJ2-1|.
CASSLLKGWDEQFF
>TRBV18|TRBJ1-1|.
CASSPGQIMNTEAFF
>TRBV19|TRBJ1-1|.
CASIGGVGMNTEAFF
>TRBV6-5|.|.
CSASGNQETQYF
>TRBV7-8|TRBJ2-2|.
CASSAGGGGTGELFF
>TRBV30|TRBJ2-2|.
CAWGSGELFF
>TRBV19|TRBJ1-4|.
CASSRTGAEKLFF
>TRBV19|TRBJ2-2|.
CASRSGGSTGELFF
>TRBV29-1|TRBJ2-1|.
CSVEGMRAPSTGDEQFF